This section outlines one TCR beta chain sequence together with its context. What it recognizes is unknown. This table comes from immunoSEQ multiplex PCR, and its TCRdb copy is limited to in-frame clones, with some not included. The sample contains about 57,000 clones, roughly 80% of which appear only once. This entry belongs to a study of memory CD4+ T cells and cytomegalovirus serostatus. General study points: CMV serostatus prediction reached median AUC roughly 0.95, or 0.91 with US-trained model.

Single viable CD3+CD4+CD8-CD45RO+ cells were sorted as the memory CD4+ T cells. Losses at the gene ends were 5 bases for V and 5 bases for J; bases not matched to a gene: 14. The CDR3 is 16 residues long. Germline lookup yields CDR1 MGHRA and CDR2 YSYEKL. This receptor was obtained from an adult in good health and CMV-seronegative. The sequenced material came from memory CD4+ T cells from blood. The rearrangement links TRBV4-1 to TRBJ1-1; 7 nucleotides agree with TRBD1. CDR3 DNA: TGCGCCAGCAGCTCTTACAGGGGCACTAGCGGGACTGAAGCTTTCTTT. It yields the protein CASSSYRGTSGTEAFF.